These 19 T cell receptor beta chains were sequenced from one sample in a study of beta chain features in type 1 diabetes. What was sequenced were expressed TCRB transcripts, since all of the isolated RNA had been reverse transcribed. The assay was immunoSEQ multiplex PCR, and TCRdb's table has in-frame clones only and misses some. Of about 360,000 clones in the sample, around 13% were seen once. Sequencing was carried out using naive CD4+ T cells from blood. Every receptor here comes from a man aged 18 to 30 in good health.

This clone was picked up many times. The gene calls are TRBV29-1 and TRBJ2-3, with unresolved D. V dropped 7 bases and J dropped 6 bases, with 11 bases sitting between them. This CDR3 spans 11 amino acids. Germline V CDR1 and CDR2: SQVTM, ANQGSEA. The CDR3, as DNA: TGCAGCGCCGACGGGTGGGATACGCAGTATTTT. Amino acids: CSADGWDTQYF.

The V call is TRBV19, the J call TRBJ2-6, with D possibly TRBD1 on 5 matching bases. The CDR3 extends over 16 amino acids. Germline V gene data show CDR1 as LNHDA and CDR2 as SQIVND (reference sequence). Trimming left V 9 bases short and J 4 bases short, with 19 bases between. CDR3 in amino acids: CASLSGDGAGANVLTF. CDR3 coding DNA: TGTGCCAGCCTATCTGGGGATGGGGCGGGGGCCAACGTCCTGACTTTC.

CDR3: CASSPRGTSGYTDTQYF. The CDR3 bases are TGTGCCAGCAGCCCTAGAGGCACTAGCGGTTACACAGATACGCAGTATTTT. V gene TRBV7-3 combines with J gene TRBJ2-3; TRBD2 aligns across 8 bases. After removal of 5 bases from V and 2 bases from J, the junction contained 12 bases not matched to a gene. The CDR3 spans 17 residues. Germline CDR1 and CDR2: SGHTA and FQGTGA. Filled out from reference TRBV7-3 and TRBJ2-3, the complete variable domain reads GAGVSQTPSNKVTEKGKYVELRCDPISGHTALYWYRQSLGQGPEFLIYFQGTGAADDSGLPNDRFFAVRPEGSVSTLKIQRTERGDSAVYLCASSPRGTSGYTDTQYFGPGTRLTVL.

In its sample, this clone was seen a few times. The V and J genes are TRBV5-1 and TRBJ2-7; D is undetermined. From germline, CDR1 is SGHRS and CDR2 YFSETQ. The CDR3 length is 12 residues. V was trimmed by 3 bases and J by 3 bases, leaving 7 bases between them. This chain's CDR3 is CASSSGIYEQYF. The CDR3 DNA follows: TGCGCCAGCAGCTCCGGTATCTACGAGCAGTACTTC.

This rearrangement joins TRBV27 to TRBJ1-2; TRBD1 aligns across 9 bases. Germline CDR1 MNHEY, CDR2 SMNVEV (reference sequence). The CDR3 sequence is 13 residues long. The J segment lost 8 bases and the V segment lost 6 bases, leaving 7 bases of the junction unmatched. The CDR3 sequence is CASSNYRGQGYTF. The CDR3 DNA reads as TGTGCCAGCAGCAATTACAGGGGGCAAGGCTACACCTTC.

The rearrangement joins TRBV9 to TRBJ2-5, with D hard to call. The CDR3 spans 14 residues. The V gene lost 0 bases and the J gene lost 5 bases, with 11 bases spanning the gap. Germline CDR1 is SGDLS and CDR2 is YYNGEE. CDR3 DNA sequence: TGTGCCAGCAGCGTAGGAGGAGCCGTGGAGACCCAGTACTTC. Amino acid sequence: CASSVGGAVETQYF.

The CDR3 is CASSVGQEETQYF. The CDR3 DNA follows: TGTGCCAGCAGCGTGGGACAGGAGGAGACCCAGTACTTC. J is TRBJ2-5 and V is TRBV9; TRBD1 agrees at 8 bases. Trimming at V came to 2 bases and at J to 5 bases, leaving 2 bases not matched to a gene. The CDR3 covers 13 residues. The germline V gene encodes CDR1 SGDLS and CDR2 YYNGEE.

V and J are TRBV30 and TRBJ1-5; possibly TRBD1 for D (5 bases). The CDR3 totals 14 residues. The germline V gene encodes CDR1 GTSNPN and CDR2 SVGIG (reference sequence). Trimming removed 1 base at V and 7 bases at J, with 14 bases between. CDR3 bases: TGTGCCTGGAGTGATCGGCAGGGTAGACAGCCCCAGCATTTT. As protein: CAWSDRQGRQPQHF.

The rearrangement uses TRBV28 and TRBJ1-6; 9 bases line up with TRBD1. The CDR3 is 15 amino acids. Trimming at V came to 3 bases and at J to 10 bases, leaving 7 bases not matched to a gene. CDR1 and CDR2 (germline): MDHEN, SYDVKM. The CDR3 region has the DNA TGTGCCAGCAGTTTGGATTCGGACAGGGGCTCACCCCTCCACTTT. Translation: CASSLDSDRGSPLHF.

CDR3 sequence: CASSFGLAFSDTQYF. In DNA form, the CDR3 reads TGCGCCAGCAGCTTTGGACTAGCCTTTTCAGATACGCAGTATTTT. V usage is TRBV5-1 and J usage is TRBJ2-3; 8 bases agree with TRBD2. The CDR3 loop spans 15 amino acids. Trimming at V came to 2 bases and at J to 4 bases, leaving 6 bases not matched to a gene. Germline CDR1 reads SGHRS; CDR2 reads YFSETQ.

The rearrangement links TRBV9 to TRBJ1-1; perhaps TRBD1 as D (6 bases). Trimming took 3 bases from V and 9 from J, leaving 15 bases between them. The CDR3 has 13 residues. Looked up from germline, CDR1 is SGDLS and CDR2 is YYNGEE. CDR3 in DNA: TGTGCCAGCAGCGCATCCGGGACAAATAAAGCTTTCTTT. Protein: CASSASGTNKAFF.

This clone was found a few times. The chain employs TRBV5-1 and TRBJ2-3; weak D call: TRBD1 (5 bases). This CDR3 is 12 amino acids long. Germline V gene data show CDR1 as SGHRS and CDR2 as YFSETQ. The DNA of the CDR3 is TGCGCAGCAGGGTCGAGCGCAGATACGCAGTATTTT. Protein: CAAGSSADTQYF.

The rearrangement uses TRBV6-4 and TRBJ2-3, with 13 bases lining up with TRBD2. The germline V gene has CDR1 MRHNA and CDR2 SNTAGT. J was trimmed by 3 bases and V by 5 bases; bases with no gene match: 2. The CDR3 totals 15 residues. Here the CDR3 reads CASSRTSGSTDTQYF. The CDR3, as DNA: TGTGCCAGCAGTAGGACTAGCGGGAGTACAGATACGCAGTATTTT.

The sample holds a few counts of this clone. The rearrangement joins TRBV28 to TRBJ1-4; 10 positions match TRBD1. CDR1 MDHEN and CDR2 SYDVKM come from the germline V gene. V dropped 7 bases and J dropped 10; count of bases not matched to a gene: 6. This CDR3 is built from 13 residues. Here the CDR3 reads CASKWDRGGKLFF. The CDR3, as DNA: TGTGCCAGCAAATGGGACAGGGGCGGAAAACTGTTTTTT.

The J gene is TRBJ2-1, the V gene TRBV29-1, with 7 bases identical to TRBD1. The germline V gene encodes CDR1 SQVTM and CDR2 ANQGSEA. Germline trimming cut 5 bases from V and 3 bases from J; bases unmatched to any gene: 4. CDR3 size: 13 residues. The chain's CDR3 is CSVRGTDYNEQFF. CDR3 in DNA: TGCAGCGTTAGGGGGACAGACTACAATGAGCAGTTCTTC.

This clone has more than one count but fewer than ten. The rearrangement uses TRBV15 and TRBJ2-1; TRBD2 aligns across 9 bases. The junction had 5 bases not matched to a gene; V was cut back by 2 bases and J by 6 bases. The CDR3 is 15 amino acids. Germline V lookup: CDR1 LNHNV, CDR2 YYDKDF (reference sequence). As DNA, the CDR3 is TGTGCCACCAGCAGATCTAGCGGGACCGGCAATGAGCAGTTCTTC. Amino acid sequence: CATSRSSGTGNEQFF.

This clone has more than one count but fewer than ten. CDR3 coding DNA: TGTGCCAGCAGTTTCGAGACAGGTTACGAGCAGTACTTC. Translated, it gives CASSFETGYEQYF. J is TRBJ2-7 and V is TRBV7-6; D perhaps matches TRBD1 (6 bases). The CDR3 is 13 residues long. V was cut by 6 bases and J by 4 bases, with 13 bases left in between. Germline V gives CDR1 SGHVS, CDR2 FNYEAQ.

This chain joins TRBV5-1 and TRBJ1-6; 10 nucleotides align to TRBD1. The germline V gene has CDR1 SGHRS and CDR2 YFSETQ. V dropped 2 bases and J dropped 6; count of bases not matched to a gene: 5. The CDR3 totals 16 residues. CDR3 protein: CASSFGDRGGNSPLHF. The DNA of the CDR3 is TGCGCCAGCAGCTTTGGGGACAGGGGTGGTAATTCACCCCTCCACTTT.

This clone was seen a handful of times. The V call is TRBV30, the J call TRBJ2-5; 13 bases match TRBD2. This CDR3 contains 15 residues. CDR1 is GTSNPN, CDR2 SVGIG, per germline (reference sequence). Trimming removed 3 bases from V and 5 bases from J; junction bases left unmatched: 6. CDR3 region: CAWRTSGRRGETQYF. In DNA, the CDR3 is TGTGCCTGGAGGACTAGCGGGAGGCGGGGGGAGACCCAGTACTTC.